The 27 T cell receptor beta chains reported below all come from one sample, sequenced in a study of blood T cell repertoires in COVID-19. Clones were sequenced by immunoSEQ multiplex PCR, and TCRdb holds only the in-frame ones, with some missing. Of 180,000 or so clones listed, 70% to 90% are singletons. The sample consisted of peripheral blood. The receptors derive from a man in his sixties with acute or convalescent COVID-19.

The chain is built from TRBV7-6 and TRBJ2-1; 10 nucleotides line up with TRBD2. J lost 4 bases, V lost 4 bases, and 7 bases had no gene match. Germline lookup yields CDR1 SGHVS and CDR2 FNYEAQ. This CDR3 has 16 amino acids. The CDR3 DNA follows: TGTGCCAGCAGCTCCCCTAGCGGGAGCAGTTACAATGAGCAGTTCTTC. Protein sequence: CASSSPSGSSYNEQFF. Complete variable domain (other parts from reference TRBV7-6 and TRBJ2-1): GAGVSQSPRYKVTKRGQDVALRCDPISGHVSLYWYRQALGQGPEFLTYFNYEAQQDKSGLPNDRFSAERPEGSISTLTIQRTEQRDSAMYRCASSSPSGSSYNEQFFGPGTRLTVL.

The CDR3 loop reads CASSSSRDMSNQPQHF. The DNA of the CDR3 is TGTGCCAGCAGTTCGTCCAGGGACATGAGCAATCAGCCCCAGCATTTT. The chain employs TRBV28 and TRBJ1-5; D is perhaps TRBD1 (6 bases). This CDR3 has 16 residues. In germline, CDR1 is MDHEN, CDR2 SYDVKM. Trimming shortened V by 4 bases and J by 1 base, and 14 bases separated the two germline ends.

This clone was seen more than once but under ten times. The chain links TRBV28 to TRBJ1-2, with D unclear. Germline loops: CDR1 MDHEN, CDR2 SYDVKM. Deletions cut 3 bases from V and 5 bases from J, with 10 bases between. This CDR3 is built from 13 residues. This chain's CDR3 is CASSFDGIYGYTF. The CDR3 DNA reads TGTGCCAGCAGTTTCGACGGGATATATGGCTACACCTTC.

The chain joins TRBV12-5 to TRBJ2-1, with 8 positions matching TRBD1. Germline CDR1 and CDR2: LGHNT and FRNRAP. V gave up 7 bases and J gave up 8 bases; unmatched junction bases: 13. The CDR3 sequence is 15 residues long. Here the CDR3 reads CASAPRYQGADEQFF. CDR3 coding DNA: TGTGCTAGTGCCCCCCGGTACCAGGGGGCAGATGAGCAGTTCTTC.

This chain links TRBV9 with TRBJ2-7; a weak D match, TRBD2 (6 bases). Germline-derived CDR1 and CDR2 are SGDLS and YYNGEE. The V end lost 0 bases, the J end lost 4 bases, and 14 bases lay between the germline ends. The CDR3 has 15 amino acids. CDR3 region: CASSVVGEEGYEQYF. The CDR3, as DNA: TGTGCCAGCAGCGTAGTGGGGGAGGAGGGGTACGAGCAGTACTTC.

The gene calls are TRBV28 and TRBJ1-2, with no clear D. This CDR3 is 11 amino acids long. Germline-derived CDR1 and CDR2 are MDHEN and SYDVKM. V was shortened by 6 bases and J by 4 bases, with 6 bases between the two germline ends. The CDR3 coding sequence is TGTGCCAGCAGCCCCCTCTATGGCTACACCTTC. Its protein product is CASSPLYGYTF.

The chain employs TRBV9 and TRBJ2-3, with 7 bases lining up with TRBD2. The CDR3 totals 14 residues. The junction had 4 bases not matched to a gene; V was cut back by 0 bases and J by 6 bases. CDR1 and CDR2 (germline): SGDLS, YYNGEE. This chain's CDR3 is CASSVVAGPDTQYF. As DNA, the CDR3 is TGTGCCAGCAGCGTAGTAGCGGGCCCCGATACGCAGTATTTT. Filled out from reference TRBV9 and TRBJ2-3, the complete variable domain reads DSGVTQTPKHLITATGQRVTLRCSPRSGDLSVYWYQQSLDQGLQFLIQYYNGEERAKGNILERFSAQQFPDLHSELNLSSLELGDSALYFCASSVVAGPDTQYFGPGTRLTVL.

The rearrangement uses TRBV4-1 and TRBJ1-2, with TRBD1 identical over 8 bases. CDR1 and CDR2 from the germline V gene are MGHRA and YSYEKL. Trimming removed 0 bases from V and 6 bases from J; junction bases left unmatched: 3. The length of the CDR3 is 14 residues. CDR3 DNA: TGCGCCAGCAGCCAAGATCCGACAGGGGATGGCTACACCTTC. Translated, it gives CASSQDPTGDGYTF.

Here the CDR3 reads CASSQEGQPVSSGANVLTF. For the CDR3, the DNA is TGTGCCAGCAGCCAAGAAGGACAGCCAGTAAGCTCTGGGGCCAACGTCCTGACTTTC. The rearrangement links TRBV4-2 to TRBJ2-6; tentative D call: TRBD1 (6 bases). The length of the CDR3 is 19 residues. Trimming took 0 bases from V and 0 from J, leaving 15 bases between them. Germline assignment: CDR1 LGHNA and CDR2 YNFKEQ.

This clone was seen repeatedly, ten times or more. V and J are TRBV19 and TRBJ1-1, with D uncertain. The CDR3 covers 14 residues. V shed 3 bases and J shed 2 bases, with 10 bases lying between them. CDR1 is LNHDA, CDR2 SQIVND, per germline (reference sequence). The CDR3 loop is CASSMSRANTEAFF. The CDR3 nucleotides read TGTGCCAGTAGTATGTCCCGCGCCAACACTGAAGCTTTCTTT.

J is TRBJ2-7 and V is TRBV5-5; D perhaps matches TRBD1 (6 bases). The CDR3 is 14 amino acids. V lost 2 bases and J 3 bases, leaving 12 bases between the germline ends. The germline V gene encodes CDR1 SGHKS and CDR2 YYEKEE (reference sequence). The CDR3: CASSFSHRDYEQYF. CDR3 in DNA: TGTGCCAGCAGCTTTAGTCACAGGGACTACGAGCAGTACTTC.

At least ten counts were recorded for this clone. The chain couples TRBV10-1 to TRBJ1-1; D is ambiguous. The germline V gene encodes CDR1 WNHNN and CDR2 SYGVQD (reference sequence). V was shortened by 6 bases and J by 4 bases, with 12 bases between the two germline ends. The CDR3 loop spans 13 amino acids. The CDR3 spells CASRPGVSTEAFF. The CDR3 DNA follows: TGCGCCAGCAGACCGGGAGTCTCCACTGAAGCTTTCTTT.

J is TRBJ2-5 and V is TRBV28; D gene unclear. The V gene's germline CDR1 is MDHEN and CDR2 SYDVKM. The ends were cut back, 1 base at V and 7 bases at J, with 7 bases in the middle. The CDR3 is made up of 12 amino acids. The CDR3 region is CASSLYSGTQYF. The CDR3 DNA sequence: TGTGCCAGCAGTTTATATTCGGGGACCCAGTACTTC.

This clone was counted once. In DNA form, the CDR3 reads TGTGCCACCAGTGATCATGGGCCCTACAATGAGCAGTTCTTC. It codes for CATSDHGPYNEQFF. The genes are TRBV24-1 and TRBJ2-1; D remains ambiguous. V lost 3 bases to trimming and J lost 2 bases, with 7 bases between them. The CDR3 is made up of 14 amino acids. The germline V gene has CDR1 KGHDR and CDR2 SFDVKD.

This chain links TRBV29-1 with TRBJ1-2; no firm D call. The CDR3 has 14 amino acids. With 4 bases removed from V and 1 base from J, the gap between germline ends came to 13 bases. Germline V gene lookup returns CDR1 SQVTM and CDR2 ANQGSEA. The CDR3 here is CSVGGPGGNYGYTF. DNA for the CDR3: TGCAGCGTTGGGGGTCCGGGAGGTAACTATGGCTACACCTTC.

Points on this clone: The identical CDR3 is also encoded by other nucleotide sequences in the sample. The gene calls are TRBV7-8 and TRBJ2-3, with D possibly TRBD1 on 5 matching bases. In germline, CDR1 is SGHVS, CDR2 FQNEAQ. CDR3 length equals 15 residues. Trimming took 5 bases from V and 5 from J, leaving 17 bases between them. CDR3 region: CASSQSLGRGDTQYF. As DNA, the CDR3 is TGTGCCAGCAGCCAGTCGTTGGGGCGTGGAGATACGCAGTATTTT.

This chain links TRBV2 with TRBJ2-5, with 14 bases matching TRBD2. The V and J ends lost 6 bases and 4 bases, in that order; junction bases with no gene match: 4. Germline CDR1 reads SNHLY; CDR2 reads FYNNEI. There are 15 residues in the CDR3. The CDR3 region has the DNA TGTGCCAGCAGGACTAGCGGGAGGGCCGGAGAGACCCAGTACTTC. This encodes CASRTSGRAGETQYF.

CDR3 sequence: CAWALGGNTDTQYF. CDR3 nucleotides: TGTGCCTGGGCCCTCGGGGGAAACACAGATACGCAGTATTTT. This sequence joins TRBV30 and TRBJ2-3, with D possibly being TRBD2 (6 bases). The CDR3 runs to 14 residues. With 5 bases removed from V and 2 bases from J, the gap between germline ends came to 14 bases. Germline V gene sequence: CDR1 GTSNPN, CDR2 SVGIG (reference sequence).

This clone was recorded many times. The V call is TRBV9, the J call TRBJ2-6; D is possibly TRBD1 (5 bases). V was cut by 4 bases and J by 7 bases, with 9 bases left in between. CDR1 SGDLS and CDR2 YYNGEE come from the germline V gene. The CDR3 has 13 amino acids. CDR3 sequence (DNA): TGTGCCAGCAGCCCCAGGGCCGCCAACGTCCTGACTTTC. It is translated as CASSPRAANVLTF. The complete variable domain, with remaining parts taken from reference TRBV9 and TRBJ2-6, reads DSGVTQTPKHLITATGQRVTLRCSPRSGDLSVYWYQQSLDQGLQFLIQYYNGEERAKGNILERFSAQQFPDLHSELNLSSLELGDSALYFCASSPRAANVLTFGAGSRLTVL.

The V and J genes are TRBV19 and TRBJ2-5, with 7 bases aligning to TRBD1. J gave up 5 bases and V 6 bases, and 18 bases lay outside the gene matches. The CDR3 runs to 17 residues. Germline-derived CDR1 and CDR2 are LNHDA and SQIVND (reference sequence). This CDR3 reads CASRLNAATGPGETQYF. CDR3 sequence (DNA): TGTGCCAGTAGACTCAATGCCGCGACAGGGCCGGGGGAGACCCAGTACTTC. The whole variable domain, filled in from reference TRBV19 and TRBJ2-5, reads DGGITQSPKYLFRKEGQNVTLSCEQNLNHDAMYWYRQDPGQGLRLIYYSQIVNDFQKGDIAEGYSVSREKKESFPLTVTSAQKNPTAFYLCASRLNAATGPGETQYFGPGTRLLVL.

The J gene is TRBJ1-1, the V gene TRBV27, with unresolved D. CDR1 and CDR2 (germline): MNHEY, SMNVEV (reference sequence). CDR3 length equals 16 residues. The ends were cut back, 0 bases at V and 4 bases at J, with 15 bases in the middle. The CDR3 region is CASSLSPTRSGTEAFF. As DNA, the CDR3 is TGTGCCAGCAGTTTATCGCCCACCCGGTCTGGCACTGAAGCTTTCTTT.

V is TRBV6-4 and J is TRBJ2-1; 11 nucleotides line up with TRBD2. V shed 5 bases, J shed 5 bases, and the junction held 11 bases outside the gene matches. Germline V lookup: CDR1 MRHNA, CDR2 SNTAGT. CDR3 size: 17 residues. CDR3 nucleotide sequence: TGTGCCAGCAGTCGGTCTAGCGGGAGGTTATCACACAATGAGCAGTTCTTC. Translated: CASSRSSGRLSHNEQFF.

The chain recombines TRBV19 with TRBJ1-5; D unresolved. The V end was cut by 2 bases, the J end by 4 bases, with 9 bases between. CDR1 and CDR2 (germline): LNHDA, SQIVND (reference sequence). The CDR3 contains 14 residues. CDR3 DNA sequence: TGTGCCAGTAGTATAAGCCGGGGTAATCAGCCCCAGCATTTT. Amino acid sequence: CASSISRGNQPQHF.

This clone was found once. Other DNA sequences in this sample translate to the same CDR3. This chain links TRBV29-1 with TRBJ1-1; D is uncertain. V dropped 3 bases and J dropped 0 bases, with 5 bases sitting between them. The CDR3 runs to 12 residues. The germline V gene has CDR1 SQVTM and CDR2 ANQGSEA. The CDR3 DNA sequence: TGCAGCGTTGACGGTGTGAACACTGAAGCTTTCTTT. It is translated as CSVDGVNTEAFF. The full variable domain, its missing parts supplied by reference TRBV29-1 and TRBJ1-1, is SAVISQKPSRDICQRGTSLTIQCQVDSQVTMMFWYRQQPGQSLTLIATANQGSEATYESGFVIDKFPISRPNLTFSTLTVSNMSPEDSSIYLCSVDGVNTEAFFGQGTRLTVV.

V usage is TRBV28 and J usage is TRBJ1-6; no firm D call. The germline CDR1 and CDR2 sequences are MDHEN and SYDVKM. V lost 3 bases and J 3 bases, leaving 12 bases between the germline ends. The CDR3 consists of 16 residues. CDR3 protein: CASSFSKTLYNSPLHF. CDR3 DNA sequence: TGTGCCAGCAGTTTTTCCAAGACTCTCTATAATTCACCCCTCCACTTT.

J is TRBJ2-1 and V is TRBV6-2 or TRBV6-3; the match to TRBD2 covers 9 bases. CDR1 and CDR2 (germline): MNHEY, SVGEGT. CDR3 size: 18 residues. With V trimmed by 1 base and J by 2 bases, 9 bases remained unmatched. The CDR3 DNA is TGTGCCAGCAGTTACTACCCGAGACTAGCGGAGGCCTACAATGAGCAGTTCTTC. Translation: CASSYYPRLAEAYNEQFF.

The chain recombines TRBV6-1 with TRBJ1-1, with a possible D match to TRBD1 (5 bases). The CDR3 loop spans 14 amino acids. Germline CDR1 and CDR2: MNHNS and SASEGT. V lost 1 base to trimming and J lost 3 bases, with 9 bases between them. In nucleotides, the CDR3 is TGTGCCAGCAGTGAAGTCCTGGGGCACACTGAAGCTTTCTTT. Translating it yields CASSEVLGHTEAFF.